The clone carrying this T cell receptor beta chain was found many times. The sample comes from a study of T cells in Graves' hyperthyroidism and ophthalmopathy. The ends were cut back, 7 bases at V and 3 bases at J, with 13 bases in the middle. This CDR3 is built from 14 residues. RNA transcripts served as the template for amplifying TCR beta CDR3 regions. The HTBI primer set drove a first-round RT-PCR of the TCR CDR3. MiXCR, run by TCRdb on the multiplex PCR reads, gives a single entry per CDR3 protein. The sample holds around 300,000 distinct CDR3 sequences, approximately 23% seen once. The clonotype comes from a man between 25 and 39 years old with Graves' ophthalmopathy. Specimen: blood. This rearrangement joins TRBV12-3 or TRBV12-4 to TRBJ1-5; D is perhaps TRBD1 (6 bases). CDR3 in DNA: TGTGCCAGCAAAGGACAGAACTTCAATCAGCCCCAGCATTTT. Residues: CASKGQNFNQPQHF.